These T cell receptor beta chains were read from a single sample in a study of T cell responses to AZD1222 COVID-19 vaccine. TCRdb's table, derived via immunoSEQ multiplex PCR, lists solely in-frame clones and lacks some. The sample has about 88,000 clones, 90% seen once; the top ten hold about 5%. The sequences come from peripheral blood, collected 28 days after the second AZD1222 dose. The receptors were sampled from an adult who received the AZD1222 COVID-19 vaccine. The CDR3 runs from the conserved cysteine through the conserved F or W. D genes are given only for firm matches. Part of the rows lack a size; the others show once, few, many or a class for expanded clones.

DNA: TGTGCTAGTGGATGGACTAGCGGGGGGTCCGGGGAGCTGTTTTTT; CDR3: CASGWTSGGSGELFF; V: TRBV12-5; J: TRBJ2-2; D: TRBD2; size: NA
DNA: TGTGCCAGCAGCGTGGGGGGACAGCCCCAGCATTTT; CDR3: CASSVGGQPQHF; V: TRBV7-9; J: TRBJ1-5; D: NA; size: NA
DNA: TGTGCCTGGATGAGAAGGGGGGGATTAGCGAACACTGAAGCTTTCTTT; CDR3: CAWMRRGGLANTEAFF; V: TRBV30; J: TRBJ1-1; D: NA; size: once
DNA: TGTGCCAGCAGCTTGGTCGGTGGGCGGAACACTGAAGCTTTCTTT; CDR3: CASSLVGGRNTEAFF; V: TRBV5-6; J: TRBJ1-1; D: NA; size: NA
DNA: TGTGCCAGCAGCGCCGGGAGCTATGGCTACACCTTC; CDR3: CASSAGSYGYTF; V: TRBV6-6; J: TRBJ1-2; D: NA; size: NA
DNA: TGTGCCAGTAGTGGACCATTCAATCAGCCCCAGCATTTT; CDR3: CASSGPFNQPQHF; V: TRBV19; J: TRBJ1-5; D: NA; size: NA
DNA: TGTGCCAGCAGCCGACGCACTGAAGCTTTCTTT; CDR3: CASSRRTEAFF; V: TRBV12-3/TRBV12-4; J: TRBJ1-1; D: NA; size: few
DNA: TGTGCCAGCAGTGATCGGTTCTCTGGAAACACCATATATTTT; CDR3: CASSDRFSGNTIYF; V: TRBV25-1; J: TRBJ1-3; D: NA; size: NA
DNA: TGTGCGTCAGGGGAAGGAAACACCATATATTTT; CDR3: CASGEGNTIYF; V: TRBV6-5; J: TRBJ1-3; D: NA; size: once
DNA: TGTGCCAGCAGTTCCACCGGGACTAGCGGGGGGAGCTCCTACAATGAGCAGTTCTTC; CDR3: CASSSTGTSGGSSYNEQFF; V: TRBV27; J: TRBJ2-1; D: TRBD2; size: NA
DNA: TGTGCCAGCAGCTTATCTAGCGGGGGCGAGCAGTACTTC; CDR3: CASSLSSGGEQYF; V: TRBV7-3; J: TRBJ2-7; D: TRBD2; size: NA
DNA: TGTGCCACCAGTGACCGGGACAGGGGGCCAGAACAGCCCCAGCATTTT; CDR3: CATSDRDRGPEQPQHF; V: TRBV24-1; J: TRBJ1-5; D: TRBD1; size: NA
DNA: TGTGCCACCAGTGATTCGGTCGGGGCCGGCTACACCTTC; CDR3: CATSDSVGAGYTF; V: TRBV24-1; J: TRBJ1-2; D: NA; size: NA
DNA: TGTGCCAGCAGCGTGACTAGCGGGGGGGGCACAGATACGCAGTATTTT; CDR3: CASSVTSGGGTDTQYF; V: TRBV7-2; J: TRBJ2-3; D: TRBD2; size: NA
DNA: TGTGCCAGCAGCGTGAAGCAGGAGAACACTGAAGCTTTCTTT; CDR3: CASSVKQENTEAFF; V: TRBV9; J: TRBJ1-1; D: NA; size: NA
DNA: TGTGCCAGCAGTTCGGGGGGCCGGAGCAATCAGCCCCAGCATTTT; CDR3: CASSSGGRSNQPQHF; V: TRBV7-2; J: TRBJ1-5; D: NA; size: NA
DNA: TGTGCCAGCAGCCCGACAGGGGAGAACTACGAGCAGTACTTC; CDR3: CASSPTGENYEQYF; V: TRBV5-4; J: TRBJ2-7; D: TRBD1; size: NA
DNA: TGCGCCAGCAGCCATTTCTACGGCTACACCTTC; CDR3: CASSHFYGYTF; V: TRBV4-1; J: TRBJ1-2; D: NA; size: NA
DNA: TGCAGCGTAGCCCGATCGAAGGGGGGCGCCACTGAAGCTTTCTTT; CDR3: CSVARSKGGATEAFF; V: TRBV29-1; J: TRBJ1-1; D: NA; size: once
DNA: TGTGCCAGCAGTGACTCAGGGGGCGCAGATACGCAGTATTTT; CDR3: CASSDSGGADTQYF; V: TRBV6-4; J: TRBJ2-3; D: TRBD1; size: NA
DNA: TGTGCCAGCAGTGCCGGGACAGGACCCTATGGCTACACCTTC; CDR3: CASSAGTGPYGYTF; V: TRBV28; J: TRBJ1-2; D: TRBD1; size: NA
DNA: TGCGCCAGCAGTCATCTTAGGACAGGGGCCTTTAATCAGCCCCAGCATTTT; CDR3: CASSHLRTGAFNQPQHF; V: TRBV23-1; J: TRBJ1-5; D: TRBD1; size: NA
DNA: TGTGCCAGCAGCGTAGCGGGGGCCCTTTCCTCTGGAAACACCATATATTTT; CDR3: CASSVAGALSSGNTIYF; V: TRBV9; J: TRBJ1-3; D: NA; size: NA
DNA: TGTGCCAGCAGCTTAGCCGGGACGGCGCGGAACGAGCAGTACTTC; CDR3: CASSLAGTARNEQYF; V: TRBV7-9; J: TRBJ2-7; D: NA; size: NA
DNA: TGTGCCACCTCGACGGGATCCAAGGACGGGGAGCTGTTTTTT; CDR3: CATSTGSKDGELFF; V: TRBV7-6; J: TRBJ2-2; D: NA; size: few
DNA: TGCGCCAGCAGCCAAGTGGGGGTCGGGGCCAACGTCCTGACTTTC; CDR3: CASSQVGVGANVLTF; V: TRBV4-3; J: TRBJ2-6; D: NA; size: NA
DNA: TGTGCCAGCAGCTTGAATTTCCCTGGGGAGCTGTTTTTT; CDR3: CASSLNFPGELFF; V: TRBV5-5; J: TRBJ2-2; D: NA; size: NA
DNA: TGTGCCAGCAGTTACCTACTTGGCTATGGCTACACCTTC; CDR3: CASSYLLGYGYTF; V: TRBV6-5; J: TRBJ1-2; D: NA; size: NA
DNA: TGTGCCAGCAGTTTACCATCCAGGGTGATATACGAGCAGTACTTC; CDR3: CASSLPSRVIYEQYF; V: TRBV27; J: TRBJ2-7; D: NA; size: NA
DNA: TGCGCCAGCAGTGTAGGGACAGGGGGTAAATATGGCTACACCTTC; CDR3: CASSVGTGGKYGYTF; V: TRBV10-1; J: TRBJ1-2; D: TRBD1; size: few
DNA: TGTGCCAGCAGCAACCGACAGGCCCGTACTAACTATGGCTACACCTTC; CDR3: CASSNRQARTNYGYTF; V: TRBV7-2; J: TRBJ1-2; D: NA; size: NA
DNA: TGTGCCAGCTCACCAGATATTGCAGGGGGTTCAACTAATGAAAAACTGTTTTTT; CDR3: CASSPDIAGGSTNEKLFF; V: TRBV18; J: TRBJ1-4; D: TRBD1; size: NA
DNA: TGTGCCTGGAGCGACAGAGGAGGGGCGGTAAGCAATCAGCCCCAGCATTTT; CDR3: CAWSDRGGAVSNQPQHF; V: TRBV30; J: TRBJ1-5; D: NA; size: NA
DNA: TGTGCCAGCAGCAGCCCGGCCAGGGGTCATGAAGACTATGGCTACACCTTC; CDR3: CASSSPARGHEDYGYTF; V: TRBV28; J: TRBJ1-2; D: NA; size: NA
DNA: TGTGCCACCAGTGACCCGGGACAGGGCTTCGGGGAGCAGTACTTC; CDR3: CATSDPGQGFGEQYF; V: TRBV24-1; J: TRBJ2-7; D: TRBD1; size: NA
DNA: TGTGCCAGCAGCGTAATTGGCACCGGGGAGCTGTTTTTT; CDR3: CASSVIGTGELFF; V: TRBV9; J: TRBJ2-2; D: NA; size: NA
DNA: TGTGCCAGCAGCGTAGCGACTAGCGGTTACAATGAGCAGTTCTTC; CDR3: CASSVATSGYNEQFF; V: TRBV7-8; J: TRBJ2-1; D: TRBD2; size: NA
DNA: TGTGCCACCAGTGATCCCGGGAGGGACATTCAGTACTTC; CDR3: CATSDPGRDIQYF; V: TRBV24-1; J: TRBJ2-4; D: TRBD2; size: NA